This T cell receptor (beta chain) is from a study of cytomegalovirus exposure and HLA in healthy donors. Study-level information: Among the approximately 370 donors who were genotyped, approximately 84% fell in the genetic ancestry cluster that is associated with self-reported Caucasian donors. Study findings and constraints: Among the most significant clusters, several appeared linked to common viral pathogens in a later analysis.

The CDR3 is made up of 14 amino acids. CDR1 MNHEY and CDR2 SVGAGI come from the germline V gene. Deletions cut 4 bases from V and 3 bases from J, with 10 bases between. This PCR relied on a set of 60 Vbeta primers and 13 Jbeta primers. TCRdb keeps only in-frame clones here, not all; method: immunoSEQ multiplex PCR. The repertoire consists of approximately 170,000 clones, with 85% occurring once and the leading ten covering 1%. On this clone itself: Its antigen is currently unknown.

Material for sequencing was PBMCs. This chain connects TRBV6-5 to TRBJ1-3; possible D gene TRBD1, 6 bases. The sequence derives from a boy aged 2 to 10 in good health and CMV-seronegative. As DNA, the CDR3 is TGTGCCAGCAGTTCCAGGGGTTTTGGAAACACCATATATTTT. Translating gives CASSSRGFGNTIYF.